This is a list of T cell receptor beta chains from one sample in a study of human T cells and chemical hapten exposure. MiXCR, applied by TCRdb to the RACE reads, yields one record per CDR3 protein. The table lists around 50,000 distinct CDR3 sequences, less than 9.5% of them singletons. Sequencing used whole blood, obtained in connection with sensitization to the hapten diphenylcyclopropenone (DPC). These receptors were collected from a woman aged 45-59 years with alopecia areata. Some clones in this sample may be carry-over from other donors' samples. Each CDR3 is given with its conserved first and last residue. A clone size is listed for some rows: how often the clone was seen (once, few, many), or a class if it is expanded.

j_call v_call clone_size cdr3_aa
TRBJ1-4 TRBV6-4 many CASSEGGTNEKLFF
TRBJ2-7 TRBV12-3/TRBV12-4 many CASSSMKREPTYEQYF
TRBJ1-2 TRBV5-1 few CASSPEGNGYTF
TRBJ2-7 TRBV28 NA CASSRSQGASEQYF
TRBJ1-1 TRBV7-2 many CASSPIAGEAFF
TRBJ1-1 TRBV20-1 many CSARPGTGGMPNTEAFF
TRBJ1-5 TRBV10-3 many CAISDSNQPQHF
TRBJ2-6 TRBV28 few CASGSGANVLTF
TRBJ2-7 TRBV7-9 many CASSLDLAGTYEQYF
TRBJ2-7 TRBV12-3/TRBV12-4 NA CASRTGTGVAYEQYF
TRBJ2-5 TRBV4-3 many CASSQELQGYETQYF
TRBJ2-1 TRBV19 many CASRRDYNEQFF
TRBJ2-5 TRBV3-1 many CASSHIARRVQETQYF
TRBJ1-1 TRBV14 NA CASSQYRPGQGRTEAFF
TRBJ2-7 TRBV6-1 many CASSGLLAGGFYEQYF
TRBJ1-6 TRBV7-9 medium-sized CASGVSSNSPLHF
TRBJ2-1 TRBV18 many CASSPRTSSYNEQFF
TRBJ2-2 TRBV11-2 many CASRTILGRRNTGELFF
TRBJ2-1 TRBV3-1 many CASSQGVGGAYNEQFF
TRBJ2-1 TRBV20-1 many CSARDLNRGTEQFF
TRBJ2-2 TRBV3-1 many CASSRTGHDTGELFF
TRBJ2-3 TRBV20-1 many CSGLERGTQYF
TRBJ2-7 TRBV10-3 once CASAGTSDYEQYF
TRBJ2-2 TRBV10-2 many CASKRTENTGELFF
TRBJ2-7 TRBV7-9 many CASSRTEAEQYF
TRBJ2-3 TRBV6-2/TRBV6-3 few CASSYSAVVDTQYF
TRBJ2-2 TRBV2 NA CASRRADTGELFF
TRBJ2-5 TRBV30 few CAWKGIETQYF
TRBJ2-7 TRBV20-1 NA CSASVSYEQYF
TRBJ2-7 TRBV2 many CASSESGTYEQYF
TRBJ1-6 TRBV28 many CASRPPNSPLHF
TRBJ2-5 TRBV7-6 many CASSLAVAAVETQYF
TRBJ1-6 TRBV7-2 many CASSLASGGNSPLHF
TRBJ2-5 TRBV20-1 many CSAEDSDVFQETQYF
TRBJ2-2 TRBV7-9 many CARSALRDGELFF
TRBJ1-1 TRBV11-2 many CASSISGGTLTEAFF
TRBJ2-1 TRBV28 many CASTDRDLLGSEQFF